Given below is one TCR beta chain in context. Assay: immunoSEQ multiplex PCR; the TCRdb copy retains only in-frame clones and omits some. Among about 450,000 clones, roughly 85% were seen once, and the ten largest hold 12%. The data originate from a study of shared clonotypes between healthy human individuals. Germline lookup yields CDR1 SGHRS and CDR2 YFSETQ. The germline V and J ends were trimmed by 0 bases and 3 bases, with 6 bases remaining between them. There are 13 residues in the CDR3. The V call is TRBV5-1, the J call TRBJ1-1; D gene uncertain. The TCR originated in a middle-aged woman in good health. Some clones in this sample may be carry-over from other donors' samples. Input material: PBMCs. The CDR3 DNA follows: TGCGCCAGCAGCTTGGAGGGTCACACTGAAGCTTTCTTT. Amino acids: CASSLEGHTEAFF.